This T cell receptor beta chain was sequenced in a study of T-cell reconstitution after alpha-beta-depleted transplantation in children. Findings and limits, study-wide: T-cell counts and diversity at one year following transplant were attributed mainly to newly produced T cells. Reported findings indicate that, about two months after transplant, alpha-beta T cells came from several hundred expanded clones, which were derived from non-depleted graft cells.

A TCRbeta library incorporating unique molecular identifiers was prepared. TCRdb reprocessed the PCR reads with MiXCR, giving one entry per CDR3 protein. The repertoire holds roughly 200,000 distinct CDR3 sequences, with approximately 6.9% as singletons. Germline V CDR1 and CDR2: KGHSH, LQKENI. The CDR3 is 15 amino acids. The trim removed 4 bases at V and 4 bases at J, leaving 4 bases unmatched. As regards this clonotype: As yet, its antigen is unknown.

This chain joins TRBV18 and TRBJ2-1, with 10 bases identical to TRBD1. The receptor's source is a boy between 2 and 10 years old with acute lymphoblastic leukemia, due to receive a stem cell transplant. This material consisted of PBMCs, taken before TCRalphabeta/CD19-depleted stem cell transplant. Here the CDR3 reads CASSLGQGFYNEQFF. CDR3 nucleotide sequence: TGTGCCAGCTCACTGGGACAGGGGTTTTACAATGAGCAGTTCTTC. Together with reference TRBV18 and TRBJ2-1, the CDR3 gives the full variable domain: NAGVMQNPRHLVRRRGQEARLRCSPMKGHSHVYWYRQLPEEGLKFMVYLQKENIIDESGMPKERFSAEFPKEGPSILRIQQVVRGDSAAYFCASSLGQGFYNEQFFGPGTRLTVL.